This T cell receptor beta chain derives from a study of regulatory T cells in long-lasting Graves disease. In germline, CDR1 is SGHAT, CDR2 FQNNGV. V lost 5 bases, J lost 8 bases, and 9 bases lay in between. This CDR3 spans 11 amino acids. Time point reported: persistent/refractory GD, antithyroid drugs over 5 years with positive TRAb. Generation of the TCR library employed RNA extracted from PBMCs. This clonotype was counted many times. CDR3-region Arm-PCR and iRepertoire HTBI primers produced the TCR beta libraries. Authors' processing steps: The identification of 62 TRBV and 14 to 15 TRBJ segments was made across samples. In TCRdb, the multiplex PCR reads were re-called with MiXCR into one record per CDR3 protein. TCRdb's processing, not the study's, gives the V and J calls here. The sample lists 300,000 to 500,000 distinct CDR3 sequences, roughly 20% occurring once.

The clonotype comes from a female donor with Graves disease. The input for sequencing was peripheral blood mononuclear cells (PBMCs), taken when the disease was refractory, from a patient treated with antithyroid drugs. The rearrangement uses TRBV11-2 and TRBJ1-1; tentatively, D is TRBD1 (6 bases). CDR3 DNA: TGTGCCAGCAGCACTCAGGGGGAAGCTTTCTTT. Its protein is CASSTQGEAFF.